These 2 T cell receptor beta chains were sequenced from one sample in a study of regulatory T cells in long-lasting Graves disease. Libraries of TCR beta came from iRepertoire HTBI primers plus Arm-PCR of CDR3 regions. MiXCR, applied by TCRdb to the multiplex PCR reads, yields one record per CDR3 protein. Seen here are around 400,000 distinct CDR3 sequences, around 16% observed once, and the top ten hold around 7.6%. Time point in this sample: newly diagnosed GD, antithyroid drugs for less than 3 months. PBMC-derived RNA was used for the TCR library. These data were also reused for a study on T cells in Graves' hyperthyroidism and ophthalmopathy.

Sequenced material: peripheral blood mononuclear cells (PBMCs), taken at new diagnosis, from a patient treated with antithyroid drugs. The receptor set was obtained from a woman aged 40 to 49 with Graves disease.

This clonotype was seen a few times. This chain links TRBV6-2 or TRBV6-3 with TRBJ2-3; 9 bases are shared with TRBD2. The CDR3 extends over 16 amino acids. Germline CDR1 MNHEY, CDR2 SVGEGT. Trimming removed 5 bases from V and 4 bases from J; junction bases left unmatched: 10. CDR3 DNA sequence: TGTGCCAGCAGTGACCGAGAGGAGCGGGAGGCAGATACGCAGTATTTT. As protein: CASSDREEREADTQYF.

This clonotype appeared many times. The chain couples TRBV12-3 or TRBV12-4 to TRBJ2-1, with a possible D match to TRBD1 (6 bases). The V gene lost 6 bases and the J gene lost 6 bases, with 12 bases spanning the gap. The CDR3 contains 13 residues. The CDR3 here is CASSRGHLNEQFF. CDR3 nucleotides: TGTGCCAGCAGCCGGGGACACCTCAATGAGCAGTTCTTC.